A selection of T cell receptor beta chains follows, all from one sample in a study of blood T cell repertoires in COVID-19. The assay was immunoSEQ multiplex PCR, and TCRdb's table has in-frame clones only and misses some. The sample yields roughly 200,000 clones, 82% seen once. Sequencing used PBMCs or T cells enriched from blood (not recorded which). These receptors originate from a man between 40 and 49 years old who had recovered from COVID-19. CDR3s include the opening cysteine and the closing phenylalanine or tryptophan. Each record gives: V gene, D gene, J gene, clone size, CDR3 protein, CDR3 DNA. D genes are given only for firm matches. For some rows the clone size is stated as once, few or many, or as a class when expanded; others skip it.

TRBV19,.,TRBJ2-7,.,CASTAGAGQTYEQYF,TGTGCCAGTACCGCAGGAGCGGGACAAACTTACGAGCAGTACTTC
TRBV7-9,.,TRBJ2-5,.,CASSSGVRETQYF,TGTGCCAGCAGTTCAGGGGTTAGGGAGACCCAGTACTTC
TRBV5-5,.,TRBJ2-6,many,CASSLVESSSGANVLTF,TGTGCCAGCAGCTTGGTAGAGAGTAGCTCTGGGGCCAACGTCCTGACTTTC
TRBV27,.,TRBJ1-6,.,CASSLNLGNSPLHF,TGTGCCAGCAGTTTAAACCTCGGGAATTCACCCCTCCACTTT
TRBV5-1,TRBD1,TRBJ1-1,few,CASSVEQGARTEAFF,TGCGCCAGCAGCGTAGAACAGGGGGCGCGCACTGAAGCTTTCTTT
TRBV6-5,.,TRBJ2-2,few,CASGPANTGELFF,TGTGCCAGCGGGCCCGCGAACACCGGGGAGCTGTTTTTT
TRBV7-9,.,TRBJ1-5,.,CASSLGHGGGNQPQHF,TGTGCCAGCAGCCTAGGGCATGGAGGAGGCAATCAGCCCCAGCATTTT
TRBV28,.,TRBJ1-4,.,CASKDLGAGWFF,TGTGCCAGCAAAGACTTGGGGGCCGGTTGGTTTTTT
TRBV5-6,TRBD2,TRBJ2-5,.,CASSFKLGGFQETQYF,TGTGCCAGCAGCTTCAAGTTGGGAGGGTTCCAAGAGACCCAGTACTTC
TRBV27,TRBD1,TRBJ1-1,.,CASRRNRGLNTEAFF,TGTGCCAGCAGACGAAACAGGGGGCTGAACACTGAAGCTTTCTTT
TRBV11-1,.,TRBJ1-1,.,CASSFDRNTEAFF,TGTGCCAGCAGCTTTGACAGGAACACTGAAGCTTTCTTT
TRBV7-9,TRBD2,TRBJ2-5,.,CASSLRGSGRASETQYF,TGTGCCAGCAGCCTTCGTGGTAGCGGGAGGGCCAGCGAGACCCAGTACTTC
TRBV27,TRBD2,TRBJ2-5,.,CASSLTMWLAETQETQYF,TGTGCCAGCAGTTTAACTATGTGGCTAGCGGAGACTCAAGAGACCCAGTACTTC
TRBV18,TRBD1,TRBJ1-1,.,CASSAGTGGWNTEAFF,TGTGCCAGCTCCGCCGGGACAGGGGGCTGGAACACTGAAGCTTTCTTT
TRBV7-9,TRBD1,TRBJ2-1,.,CATGQGAANEQFF,TGTGCCACCGGACAGGGGGCGGCCAATGAGCAGTTCTTC
TRBV10-3,.,TRBJ1-3,.,CAAEGNTIYF,TGTGCCGCCGAGGGAAACACCATATATTTT
TRBV7-9,TRBD1,TRBJ2-6,many,CASSPTGELTGANVLTF,TGTGCCAGCAGCCCGACAGGGGAATTGACTGGGGCCAACGTCCTGACTTTC
TRBV11-2,.,TRBJ2-1,few,CASSSLYNEQFF,TGTGCCAGCAGCTCCCTCTACAATGAGCAGTTCTTC
TRBV4-1,TRBD2,TRBJ2-1,once,CASSQTSGRADEQFF,TGCGCCAGCAGCCAGACTAGCGGGAGGGCCGATGAGCAGTTCTTC
TRBV7-2,TRBD1,TRBJ2-7,.,CASSPQGPWGEQYF,TGTGCCAGCAGCCCACAGGGGCCCTGGGGAGAGCAGTACTTC
TRBV7-9,TRBD2,TRBJ2-1,.,CASSSGTSGRASDNEQFF,TGTGCCAGCAGCTCCGGGACTAGCGGGAGGGCCTCGGACAATGAGCAGTTCTTC
TRBV2,TRBD2,TRBJ2-5,.,CASRTSGRAFRETQYF,TGTGCCAGCAGGACTAGCGGGAGGGCCTTCCGAGAGACCCAGTACTTC
TRBV29-1,TRBD1,TRBJ2-3,.,CSALQGADTQYF,TGCAGCGCATTACAGGGGGCAGATACGCAGTATTTT
TRBV10-2,TRBD2,TRBJ2-2,.,CASSVGLAGIGELFF,TGCGCCAGCAGTGTAGGACTAGCGGGGATCGGGGAGCTGTTTTTT
TRBV28,.,TRBJ1-2,.,CASSSYTSFYGYTF,TGTGCCAGCAGTTCGTACACATCCTTCTATGGCTACACCTTC
TRBV18,TRBD1,TRBJ1-2,.,CASSPRGEGGHGYTF,TGTGCCAGCTCACCTCGGGGAGAAGGGGGCCATGGCTACACCTTC
TRBV7-2,.,TRBJ1-2,.,CASSLAAQGFVGYTF,TGTGCCAGCAGCTTAGCGGCACAGGGTTTTGTAGGCTACACCTTC
TRBV4-2,TRBD2,TRBJ2-3,.,CASSQELAGADTQYF,TGTGCCAGCAGCCAAGAGCTAGCGGGAGCAGATACGCAGTATTTT
TRBV5-1,.,TRBJ1-3,.,CASSLTGDSGNTIYF,TGCGCCAGCAGCTTGACGGGGGACTCTGGAAACACCATATATTTT
TRBV7-8,TRBD1,TRBJ2-7,.,CASTSGTGAREQYF,TGTGCCAGCACCTCCGGGACAGGGGCACGCGAGCAGTACTTC
TRBV7-9,.,TRBJ1-5,.,CASSPGPGQPQHF,TGTGCCAGCAGCCCAGGGCCCGGGCAGCCCCAGCATTTT
TRBV6-5,.,TRBJ2-6,.,CASSLQGSGANVLTF,TGTGCCAGCAGTTTACAGGGCTCCGGGGCCAACGTCCTGACTTTC
TRBV6-2/TRBV6-3,TRBD2,TRBJ2-7,.,CASSLLGTSSYEQYF,TGTGCCAGCAGCCTCCTTGGGACTAGCTCCTACGAGCAGTACTTC
TRBV28,.,TRBJ1-1,once,CASSAGTRTEAFF,TGTGCCAGCAGTGCCGGCACGCGGACTGAAGCTTTCTTT
TRBV24-1,TRBD1,TRBJ1-5,.,CATQGQVYQPQHF,TGTGCCACCCAGGGACAGGTCTATCAGCCCCAGCATTTT